The entry below gives a single T cell receptor (beta chain) sequence along with its context. No antigen is known for it. The sample belongs to a study of T cell responses to AZD1222 COVID-19 vaccine. Study results and limitations: The sample set comprised mostly white British donors with more females, and clonal diversity was possibly underestimated. Across spike, vaccine-associated CD4 TCRs were found, dominant at 160-218 and 743-854.

The CDR3 extends over 19 amino acids. Germline values: CDR1 MDHEN, CDR2 SYDVKM. The V and J ends lost 3 bases and 0 bases, in that order; junction bases with no gene match: 12. Here immunoSEQ multiplex PCR was the method, and the copy in TCRdb shows in-frame clones only, minus some. The sample consists of 180,000 or so clones, approximately 92% of them appearing once. The source of this sequence is an adult who received the MenACWY meningococcal vaccine as a control. Sequencing used peripheral blood, obtained 28 days after the second dose of the MenACWY control vaccine. The gene calls are TRBV28 and TRBJ2-3; the match to TRBD2 covers 10 bases. CDR3 sequence reads: CASSFSRRTSGSSTDTQYF. CDR3 nucleotides: TGTGCCAGCAGTTTTTCACGCCGGACTAGCGGTTCTAGCACAGATACGCAGTATTTT.